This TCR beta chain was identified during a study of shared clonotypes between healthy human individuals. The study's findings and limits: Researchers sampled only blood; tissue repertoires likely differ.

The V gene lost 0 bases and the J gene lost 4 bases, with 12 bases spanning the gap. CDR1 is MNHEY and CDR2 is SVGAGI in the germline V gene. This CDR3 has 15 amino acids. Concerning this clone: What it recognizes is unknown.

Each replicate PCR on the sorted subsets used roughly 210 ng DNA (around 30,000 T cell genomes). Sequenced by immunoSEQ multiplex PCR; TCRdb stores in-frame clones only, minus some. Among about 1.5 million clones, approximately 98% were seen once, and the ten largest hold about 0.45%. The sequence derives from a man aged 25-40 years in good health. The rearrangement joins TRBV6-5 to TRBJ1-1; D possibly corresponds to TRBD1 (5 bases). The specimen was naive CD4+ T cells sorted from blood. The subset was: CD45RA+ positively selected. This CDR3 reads CASSYSWGEGTEAFF. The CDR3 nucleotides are TGTGCCAGCAGTTACTCGTGGGGGGAGGGCACTGAAGCTTTCTTT.